The rows below give T cell receptor beta chains drawn from one sample of a study of radiotherapy plus CTLA-4 blockade in lung cancer. TCRdb's table, derived via immunoSEQ multiplex PCR, lists solely in-frame clones and lacks some. The sample yields about 38,000 clones, around 85% seen once. The starting material was peripheral blood, obtained from a patient treated with radiotherapy plus ipilimumab. Receptors originate from a human donor with non-small cell lung cancer whose response to radiotherapy plus ipilimumab could not be evaluated. Each CDR3 is given without its conserved first and last residue.

j_call | cdr3_length | v_call | cdr3_aa
TRBJ2-5 | 14 | TRBV6-1 | ASSAFRGGGSETQY
TRBJ2-7 | 11 | TRBV5-4 | ASSLSGWGEQY
TRBJ2-5 | 13 | TRBV5-1 | ASSLRQGLQETQY
TRBJ1-5 | 13 | TRBV6-5 | ASSPDSYSNQPQH
TRBJ1-1 | 12 | TRBV6-5 | ASSSPEGEGEAF
TRBJ1-5 | 10 | TRBV7-8 | ASSPTGDPQH
TRBJ2-5 | 11 | TRBV4-3 | ASSQEAGQTQY
TRBJ2-5 | 10 | TRBV11-2 | ASSPQGETQY
TRBJ1-3 | 12 | TRBV19 | ASSNWASGNTIY
TRBJ2-3 | 13 | TRBV5-1 | ASSFGGTDTDTQY
TRBJ2-7 | 11 | TRBV6-5 | ASASGLNYEQY
TRBJ1-5 | 11 | TRBV7-8 | ASGGQFNQPQH
TRBJ2-5 | 12 | TRBV5-6 | ASSRWAGEETQY
TRBJ1-1 | 13 | TRBV7-9 | ASSSSGRGNTEAF
TRBJ1-3 | 15 | TRBV7-8 | ASSLLRDRGPGNTIY
TRBJ2-1 | 14 | TRBV10-3 | AISDPGLASYNEQF
TRBJ1-2 | 12 | TRBV5-5 | ASSLEDRYYGYT
TRBJ2-3 | 12 | TRBV6-6 | ASSYSNFPDTQY
TRBJ1-2 | 11 | TRBV5-4 | ASKSDGGYGYT
TRBJ2-2 | 14 | TRBV5-1 | ASSLRSGGNTGELF
TRBJ2-7 | 13 | TRBV5-4 | ASSSQGLLVGEQY
TRBJ2-5 | 13 | TRBV5-1 | ASTLAGGQQETQY
TRBJ1-2 | 11 | TRBV27 | ASSYGGGYGYT
TRBJ1-1 | 11 | TRBV28 | ASREQGNTEAF
TRBJ2-3 | 13 | TRBV5-1 | AGSLGADNTDTQY
TRBJ2-1 | 15 | TRBV9 | ASSAPLGASGNNEQF
TRBJ1-1 | 13 | TRBV18 | ASSPSQGLGTEAF
TRBJ2-3 | 12 | TRBV11-2 | ASSSLHGGATQY
TRBJ1-5 | 13 | TRBV7-6 | ASSLGEASNQPQH
TRBJ1-1 | 10 | TRBV13 | ASSLKGGKAF
TRBJ1-2 | 13 | TRBV6-5 | ASSGPRTGLYGYT
TRBJ2-1 | 14 | TRBV4-1 | ASSQIRGDSYNEQF
TRBJ2-7 | 13 | TRBV10-1 | ASSESAGPPYEQY
TRBJ2-3 | 13 | TRBV6-6 | ATKVSGSGTDTQY
TRBJ2-1 | 13 | TRBV28 | ASKGGTGYYNEQF
TRBJ2-1 | 11 | TRBV7-9 | ASSSTGNNEQF
TRBJ2-5 | 14 | TRBV7-2 | ASSFGNRGLGETQY
TRBJ2-2 | 12 | TRBV28 | ASRGTSASGELF
TRBJ2-3 | 10 | TRBV10-3 | AISAGLDTQY
TRBJ2-2 | 16 | TRBV4-1 | ASSQDRGLAGAGGELF
TRBJ2-2 | 15 | TRBV29-1 | SVEDPLAATPAGELF
TRBJ2-1 | 12 | TRBV4-2 | ASSQEGLVVEQF